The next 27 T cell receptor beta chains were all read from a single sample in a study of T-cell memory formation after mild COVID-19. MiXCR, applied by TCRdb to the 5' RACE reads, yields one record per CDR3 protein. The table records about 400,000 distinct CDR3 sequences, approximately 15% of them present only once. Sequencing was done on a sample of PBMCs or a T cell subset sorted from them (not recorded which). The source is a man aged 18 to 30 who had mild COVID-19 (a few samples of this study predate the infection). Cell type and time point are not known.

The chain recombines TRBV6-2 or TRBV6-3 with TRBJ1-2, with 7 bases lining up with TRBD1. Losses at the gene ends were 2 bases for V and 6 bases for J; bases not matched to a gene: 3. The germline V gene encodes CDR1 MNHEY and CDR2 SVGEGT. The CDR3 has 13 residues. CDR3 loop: CASSYPGQNGYTF. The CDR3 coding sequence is TGTGCCAGCAGTTACCCGGGACAGAATGGCTACACCTTC.

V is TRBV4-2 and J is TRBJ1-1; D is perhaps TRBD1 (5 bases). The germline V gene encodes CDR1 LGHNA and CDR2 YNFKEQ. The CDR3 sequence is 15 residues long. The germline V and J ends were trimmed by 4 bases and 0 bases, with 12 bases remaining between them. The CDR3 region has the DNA TGTGCCAGCAGCCGATCGGGACGGATGAACACTGAAGCTTTCTTT. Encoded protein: CASSRSGRMNTEAFF.

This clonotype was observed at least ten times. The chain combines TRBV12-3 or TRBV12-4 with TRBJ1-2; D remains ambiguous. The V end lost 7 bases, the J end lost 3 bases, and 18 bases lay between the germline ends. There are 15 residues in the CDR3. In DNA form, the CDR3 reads TGTGCCAGCACCTATGACCTTTTGCGGTACTATGGCTACACCTTC. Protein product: CASTYDLLRYYGYTF.

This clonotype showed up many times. The CDR3 loop reads CASSLIGGNTEAFF. DNA of the CDR3: TGTGCCAGCAGCTTAATAGGGGGGAACACTGAAGCTTTCTTT. This chain connects TRBV7-3 to TRBJ1-1, with D perhaps TRBD1 (6 bases). CDR3 size: 14 residues. The V end was cut by 1 base, the J end by 1 base, with 7 bases between. In germline, CDR1 is SGHTA, CDR2 FQGTGA.

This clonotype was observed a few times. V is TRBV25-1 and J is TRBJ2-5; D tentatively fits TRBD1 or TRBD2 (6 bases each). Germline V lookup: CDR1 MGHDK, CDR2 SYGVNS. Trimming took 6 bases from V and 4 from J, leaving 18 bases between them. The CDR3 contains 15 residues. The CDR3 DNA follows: TGTGCCAGCAGCCGGAGGGAACTAGGGGGAGAGACCCAGTACTTC. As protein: CASSRRELGGETQYF.

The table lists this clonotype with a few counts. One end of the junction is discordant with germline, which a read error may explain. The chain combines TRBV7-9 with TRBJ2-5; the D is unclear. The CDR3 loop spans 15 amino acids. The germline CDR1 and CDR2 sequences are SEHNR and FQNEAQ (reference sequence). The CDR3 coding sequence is TGTGCCAGCAGCTTAGCGGAAGGCTACTTTCGAGGAAAGCACTTC. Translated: CASSLAEGYFRGKHF.

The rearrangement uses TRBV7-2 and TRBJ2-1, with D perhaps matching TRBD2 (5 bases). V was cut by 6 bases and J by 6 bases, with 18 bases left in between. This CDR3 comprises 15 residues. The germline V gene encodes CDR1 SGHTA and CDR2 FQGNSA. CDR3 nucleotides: TGTGCCAGCAGTCGTCCGGGATCCCGTCGCAATGAGCAGTTCTTC. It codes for CASSRPGSRRNEQFF.

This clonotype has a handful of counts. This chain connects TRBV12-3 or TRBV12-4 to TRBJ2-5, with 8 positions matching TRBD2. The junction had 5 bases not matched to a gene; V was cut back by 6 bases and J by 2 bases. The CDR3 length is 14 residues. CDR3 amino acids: CASRPGTSQETQYF. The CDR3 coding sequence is TGTGCCAGCAGGCCCGGGACTAGTCAAGAGACCCAGTACTTC.

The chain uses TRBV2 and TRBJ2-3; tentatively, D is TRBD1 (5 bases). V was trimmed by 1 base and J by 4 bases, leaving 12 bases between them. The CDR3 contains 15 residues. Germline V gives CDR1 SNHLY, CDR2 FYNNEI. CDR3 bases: TGTGCCAGCAGTGAAGGGGGCGGCATCGCAGATACGCAGTATTTT. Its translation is CASSEGGGIADTQYF.

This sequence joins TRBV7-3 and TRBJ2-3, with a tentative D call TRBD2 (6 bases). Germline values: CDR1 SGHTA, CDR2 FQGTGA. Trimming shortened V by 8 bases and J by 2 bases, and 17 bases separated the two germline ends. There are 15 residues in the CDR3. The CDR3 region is CASAEGREPTDTQYF. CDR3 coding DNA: TGTGCCAGCGCGGAGGGTAGGGAACCCACAGATACGCAGTATTTT.

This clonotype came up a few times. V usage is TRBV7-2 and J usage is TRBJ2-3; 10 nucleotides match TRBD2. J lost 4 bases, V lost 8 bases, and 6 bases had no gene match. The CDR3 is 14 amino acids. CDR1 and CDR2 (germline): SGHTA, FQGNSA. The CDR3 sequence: CASVGLAFSDTQYF. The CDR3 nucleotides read TGTGCCAGCGTGGGACTAGCGTTTTCAGATACGCAGTATTTT.

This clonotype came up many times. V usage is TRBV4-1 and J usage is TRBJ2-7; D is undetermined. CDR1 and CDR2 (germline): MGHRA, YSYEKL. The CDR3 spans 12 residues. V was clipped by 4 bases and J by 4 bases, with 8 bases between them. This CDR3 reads CASSPFGYEQYF. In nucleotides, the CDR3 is TGCGCCAGCAGCCCATTCGGGTACGAGCAGTACTTC.

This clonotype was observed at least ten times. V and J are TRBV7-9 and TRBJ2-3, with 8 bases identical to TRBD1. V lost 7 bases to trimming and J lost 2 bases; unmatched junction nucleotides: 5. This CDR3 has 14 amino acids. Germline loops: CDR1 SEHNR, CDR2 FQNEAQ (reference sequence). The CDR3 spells CASTGQGATDTQYF. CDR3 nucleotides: TGTGCCAGCACCGGACAGGGAGCCACAGATACGCAGTATTTT.

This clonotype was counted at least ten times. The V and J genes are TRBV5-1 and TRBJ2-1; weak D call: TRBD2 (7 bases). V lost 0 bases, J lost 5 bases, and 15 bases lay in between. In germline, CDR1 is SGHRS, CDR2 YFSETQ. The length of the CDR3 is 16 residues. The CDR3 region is CASSLDLGGGNNEQFF. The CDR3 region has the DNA TGCGCCAGCAGCTTGGACCTAGGGGGGGGTAACAATGAGCAGTTCTTC. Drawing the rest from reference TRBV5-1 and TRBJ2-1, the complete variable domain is KAGVTQTPRYLIKTRGQQVTLSCSPISGHRSVSWYQQTPGQGLQFLFEYFSETQRNKGNFPGRFSGRQFSNSRSEMNVSTLELGDSALYLCASSLDLGGGNNEQFFGPGTRLTVL.

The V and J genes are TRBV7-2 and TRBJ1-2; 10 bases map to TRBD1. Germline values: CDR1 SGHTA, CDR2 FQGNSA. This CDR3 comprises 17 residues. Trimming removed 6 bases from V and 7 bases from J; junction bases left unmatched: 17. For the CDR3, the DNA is TGTGCCAGCAGTATTAGTCCCGGGACAGGGGACGGGCCTGGCTACACCTTC. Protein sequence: CASSISPGTGDGPGYTF. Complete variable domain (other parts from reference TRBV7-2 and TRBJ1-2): GAGVSQSPSNKVTEKGKDVELRCDPISGHTALYWYRQSLGQGLEFLIYFQGNSAPDKSGLPSDRFSAERTGGSVSTLTIQRTQQEDSAVYLCASSISPGTGDGPGYTFGSGTRLTVV.

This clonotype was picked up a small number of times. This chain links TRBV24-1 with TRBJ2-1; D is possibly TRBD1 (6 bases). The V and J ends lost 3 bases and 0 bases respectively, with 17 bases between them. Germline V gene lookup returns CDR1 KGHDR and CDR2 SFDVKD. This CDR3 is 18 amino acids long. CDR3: CATSDPKLTGSSYNEQFF. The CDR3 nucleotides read TGTGCCACCAGTGATCCAAAACTAACAGGGAGCTCCTACAATGAGCAGTTCTTC.

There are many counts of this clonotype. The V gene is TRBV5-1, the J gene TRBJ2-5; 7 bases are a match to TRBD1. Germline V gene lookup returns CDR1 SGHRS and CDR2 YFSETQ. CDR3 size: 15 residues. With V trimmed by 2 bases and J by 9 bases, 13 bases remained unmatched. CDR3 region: CASSLSPAGGGSQYF. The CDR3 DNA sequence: TGCGCCAGCAGCTTATCTCCGGCAGGGGGTGGGTCCCAGTACTTC.

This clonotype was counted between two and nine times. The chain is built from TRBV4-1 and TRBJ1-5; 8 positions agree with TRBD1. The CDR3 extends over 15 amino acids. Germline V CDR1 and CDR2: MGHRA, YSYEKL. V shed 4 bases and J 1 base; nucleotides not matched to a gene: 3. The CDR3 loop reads CASSLRQGSNQPQHF. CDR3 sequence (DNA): TGCGCCAGCAGCCTGAGACAGGGGAGCAATCAGCCCCAGCATTTT.

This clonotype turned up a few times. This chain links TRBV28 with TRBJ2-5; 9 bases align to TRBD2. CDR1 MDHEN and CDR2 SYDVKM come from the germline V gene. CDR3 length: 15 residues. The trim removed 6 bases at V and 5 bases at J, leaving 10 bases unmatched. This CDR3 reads CASSDALAGSETQYF. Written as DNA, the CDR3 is TGTGCCAGCAGCGACGCCCTAGCGGGGTCTGAGACCCAGTACTTC.

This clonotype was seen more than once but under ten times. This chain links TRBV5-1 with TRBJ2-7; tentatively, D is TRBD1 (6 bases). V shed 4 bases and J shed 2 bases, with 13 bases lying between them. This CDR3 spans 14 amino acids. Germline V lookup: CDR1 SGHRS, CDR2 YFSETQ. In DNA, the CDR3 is TGCGCCAGCAGCCCAGGGGACGGCACCTACGAGCAGTACTTC. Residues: CASSPGDGTYEQYF.

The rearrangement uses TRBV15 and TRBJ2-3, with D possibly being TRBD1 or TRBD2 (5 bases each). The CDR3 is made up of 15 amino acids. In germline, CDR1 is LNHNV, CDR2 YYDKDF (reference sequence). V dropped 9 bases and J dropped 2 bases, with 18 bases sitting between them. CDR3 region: CATGSSDRDTDTQYF. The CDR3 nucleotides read TGTGCCACGGGGAGTAGCGACAGAGACACAGATACGCAGTATTTT.

CDR3 amino acids: CASSLRLEGTHGYTF. Written as DNA, the CDR3 is TGCGCCAGCAGCTTGAGGCTCGAGGGGACTCATGGCTACACCTTC. The chain carries TRBV5-1 and TRBJ1-2; perhaps TRBD1 as D (5 bases). From germline, CDR1 is SGHRS and CDR2 YFSETQ. V gave up 1 base and J gave up 6 bases, with 16 bases separating them. The CDR3 has 15 residues. Filled out from reference TRBV5-1 and TRBJ1-2, the complete variable domain reads KAGVTQTPRYLIKTRGQQVTLSCSPISGHRSVSWYQQTPGQGLQFLFEYFSETQRNKGNFPGRFSGRQFSNSRSEMNVSTLELGDSALYLCASSLRLEGTHGYTFGSGTRLTVV.

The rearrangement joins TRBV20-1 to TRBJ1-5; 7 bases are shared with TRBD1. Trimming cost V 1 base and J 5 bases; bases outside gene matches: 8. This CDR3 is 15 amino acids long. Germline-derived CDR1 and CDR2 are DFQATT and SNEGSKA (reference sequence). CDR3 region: CSARGPDRQHQPQHF. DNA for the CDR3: TGCAGTGCTAGAGGACCGGACAGGCAGCATCAGCCCCAGCATTTT.

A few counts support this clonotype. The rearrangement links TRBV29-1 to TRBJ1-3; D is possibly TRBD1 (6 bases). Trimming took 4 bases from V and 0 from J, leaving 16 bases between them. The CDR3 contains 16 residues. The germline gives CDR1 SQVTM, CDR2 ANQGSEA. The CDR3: CSVVSGQMNSGNTIYF. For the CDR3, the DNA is TGCAGCGTTGTCTCAGGACAGATGAACTCTGGAAACACCATATATTTT.

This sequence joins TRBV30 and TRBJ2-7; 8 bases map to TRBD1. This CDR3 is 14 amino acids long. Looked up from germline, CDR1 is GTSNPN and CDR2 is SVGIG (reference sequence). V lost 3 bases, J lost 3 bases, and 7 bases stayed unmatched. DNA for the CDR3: TGTGCCTGGAGCCGGACAGGGTTTATCTACGAGCAGTACTTC. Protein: CAWSRTGFIYEQYF.

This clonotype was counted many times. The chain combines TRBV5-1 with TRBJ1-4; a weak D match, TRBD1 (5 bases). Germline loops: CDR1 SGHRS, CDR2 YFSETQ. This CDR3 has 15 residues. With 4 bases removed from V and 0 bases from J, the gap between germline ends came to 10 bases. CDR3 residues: CASSTQGATNEKLFF. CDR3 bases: TGCGCCAGCAGCACGCAGGGTGCAACTAATGAAAAACTGTTTTTT.

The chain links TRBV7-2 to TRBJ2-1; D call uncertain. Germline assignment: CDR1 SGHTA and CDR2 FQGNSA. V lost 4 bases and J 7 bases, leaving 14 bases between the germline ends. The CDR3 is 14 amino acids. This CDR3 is CASSWRKLGNEQFF. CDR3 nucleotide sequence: TGTGCCAGCAGCTGGCGAAAGCTAGGGAATGAGCAGTTCTTC.